Below are 16 T cell receptor beta chains sequenced from a single sample in a study of response to subunit inactivated influenza vaccine. Each CDR3 protein is one row after TCRdb ran MiXCR on the RT-PCR reads. Here the sample spans 500,000 to 750,000 distinct CDR3 sequences, approximately 14% being singletons. Sample: PBMCs from blood, taken about 13 days after vaccination. All receptors come from a man aged 50-60 years who received an inactivated influenza vaccine.

This chain uses TRBV27 with TRBJ2-7; 10 bases line up with TRBD1. The CDR3 is 16 residues long. Germline V CDR1 and CDR2: MNHEY, SMNVEV (reference sequence). The junction had 19 bases not matched to a gene; V was cut back by 10 bases and J by 7 bases. This CDR3 reads CATRWTGGHRESEQYF. The CDR3 DNA sequence: TGTGCCACCCGATGGACAGGGGGACACCGAGAATCGGAGCAGTACTTC.

This clonotype has at least ten counts. The J gene is TRBJ2-2, the V gene TRBV12-3 or TRBV12-4; D unresolved. This CDR3 contains 13 residues. Trimming pared 2 bases from V and 6 bases from J, leaving 7 bases between. The CDR3 DNA reads TGTGCCAGCAGTTTATCAGCTGCCGGGGAGCTGTTTTTT. This translates into CASSLSAAGELFF.

This clonotype was observed a few times. The chain carries TRBV4-1 and TRBJ2-6; the D gene is possibly TRBD1 (6 bases). Trimming took off 6 bases at V and 0 bases at J, with 12 bases between the two ends. CDR1 is MGHRA, CDR2 YSYEKL, per germline. The CDR3 runs to 16 residues. CDR3 sequence (DNA): TGCGCCAGCAGTGTCACAGGGAACTCTGGGGCCAACGTCCTGACTTTC. This sequence encodes CASSVTGNSGANVLTF.

This clonotype was recorded a few times. This sequence joins TRBV3-1 and TRBJ2-3; 9 positions agree with TRBD2. This CDR3 contains 16 residues. The germline V gene has CDR1 LGHDT and CDR2 YNNKEL (reference sequence). Germline trimming cut 4 bases from V and 4 bases from J; bases unmatched to any gene: 9. The CDR3 bases are TGTGCCAGCAGCCGCCCTAGCGGGACCGGGGCAGATACGCAGTATTTT. Its protein is CASSRPSGTGADTQYF.

This clonotype showed up just a few times. The V and J genes are TRBV9 and TRBJ1-1; D gene unclear. This CDR3 has 13 residues. Looked up from germline, CDR1 is SGDLS and CDR2 is YYNGEE. V gave up 0 bases and J gave up 1 base, with 4 bases separating them. As DNA, the CDR3 is TGTGCCAGCAGCGTAGCTCAGAACACTGAAGCTTTCTTT. Translated: CASSVAQNTEAFF.

The rearrangement joins TRBV24-1 to TRBJ2-1; 13 positions agree with TRBD2. CDR1 and CDR2 (germline): KGHDR, SFDVKD. V shed 6 bases and J 5 bases; nucleotides not matched to a gene: 6. The CDR3 totals 16 residues. CDR3 DNA: TGTGCCACCAGTCGCGGCGGACTAGCGGGAGACAATGAGCAGTTCTTC. Encoded protein: CATSRGGLAGDNEQFF.

At least ten counts were recorded for this clonotype. The V and J genes are TRBV28 and TRBJ2-5; TRBD2 matches at 10 bases. The ends lost 1 base at V and 6 bases at J; junction bases unmatched: 8. CDR1 is MDHEN and CDR2 is SYDVKM in the germline V gene. The CDR3 spans 16 residues. In DNA form, the CDR3 reads TGTGCCAGCAGTTTATCCCCTAGCGGGAGCAGAAAGACCCAGTACTTC. Protein: CASSLSPSGSRKTQYF.

The CDR3 DNA sequence: TGTGCCAGCAGCCAGCTGACTAGCGGATTGAGTAATGAGCAGTTCTTC. The encoded protein is CASSQLTSGLSNEQFF. The chain uses TRBV11-2 and TRBJ2-1, with 9 bases identical to TRBD2. In germline, CDR1 is SGHAT, CDR2 FQNNGV. Losses at the gene ends were 5 bases for V and 7 bases for J; bases not matched to a gene: 12. The CDR3 is made up of 16 amino acids.

This rearrangement joins TRBV5-1 to TRBJ1-1, with 10 bases matching TRBD1. With V trimmed by 1 base and J by 10 bases, 10 bases remained unmatched. This CDR3 is 15 amino acids long. CDR1 and CDR2 (germline): SGHRS, YFSETQ. This CDR3 is CASSLRGDRGLAAFF. The DNA for the CDR3 is TGCGCCAGCAGCTTGAGGGGAGACAGGGGGCTAGCAGCTTTCTTT.

The sample holds a few counts of this clonotype. The chain combines TRBV6-2 or TRBV6-3 with TRBJ2-7, with a possible D match to TRBD2 (5 bases). The CDR3 loop spans 13 amino acids. V lost 6 bases to trimming and J lost 3 bases, with 12 bases between them. CDR1 and CDR2 (germline): MNHEY, SVGEGT. The DNA for the CDR3 is TGTGCCAGCAGCCCCACGACTAACTACGAGCAGTACTTC. Protein sequence: CASSPTTNYEQYF.

This clonotype was counted only a few times. The J gene is TRBJ2-1, the V gene TRBV5-1, with 9 bases aligning to TRBD1. CDR3 length: 16 amino acids. The germline gives CDR1 SGHRS, CDR2 YFSETQ. The V and J ends lost 0 bases and 6 bases, in that order; junction bases with no gene match: 7. This CDR3 is CASSLDIGTGRNEQFF. As DNA, the CDR3 is TGCGCCAGCAGCTTGGATATCGGGACAGGGCGCAATGAGCAGTTCTTC.

Many counts were recorded for this clonotype. This rearrangement joins TRBV29-1 to TRBJ1-2; perhaps TRBD1 as D (6 bases). There are 12 residues in the CDR3. V lost 4 bases and J lost 8, with 14 bases in between. Looked up from germline, CDR1 is SQVTM and CDR2 is ANQGSEA. The CDR3 protein is CSVAWGAKGYTF. The CDR3 nucleotides are TGCAGCGTTGCGTGGGGGGCTAAAGGCTACACCTTC.

V gene TRBV29-1 combines with J gene TRBJ2-1; 10 positions match TRBD1. CDR1 and CDR2 (germline): SQVTM, ANQGSEA. The CDR3 totals 13 residues. Trimming at V came to 5 bases and at J to 6 bases, leaving 4 bases not matched to a gene. CDR3 region: CSVNRDRGNEQFF. The CDR3 coding sequence is TGCAGCGTTAACCGGGACAGGGGCAATGAGCAGTTCTTC.

This clonotype appeared many times. The gene calls are TRBV12-3 or TRBV12-4 and TRBJ2-1; 10 bases agree with TRBD2. V dropped 3 bases and J dropped 6; count of bases not matched to a gene: 2. CDR3 length equals 14 residues. The CDR3 protein is CASSLASGSNEQFF. The CDR3 DNA sequence: TGTGCCAGCAGTTTGGCTAGCGGGAGCAATGAGCAGTTCTTC.

The chain links TRBV7-2 to TRBJ1-5, with 8 bases identical to TRBD1. V shed 3 bases and J 5 bases; nucleotides not matched to a gene: 6. This CDR3 spans 15 amino acids. The germline CDR1 and CDR2 sequences are SGHTA and FQGNSA. The CDR3 nucleotides read TGTGCCAGCAGCTTCAGGACAGGGCTTCATCAGCCCCAGCATTTT. The encoded protein is CASSFRTGLHQPQHF.

The chain uses TRBV30 and TRBJ2-1, with 16 bases matching TRBD2. V dropped 7 bases and J dropped 9; count of bases not matched to a gene: 3. The CDR3 runs to 13 residues. CDR1 is GTSNPN and CDR2 is SVGIG in the germline V gene (reference sequence). CDR3 region: CASGTSGRVEQFF. The CDR3 nucleotides read TGTGCCTCGGGGACTAGCGGGAGGGTTGAGCAGTTCTTC.